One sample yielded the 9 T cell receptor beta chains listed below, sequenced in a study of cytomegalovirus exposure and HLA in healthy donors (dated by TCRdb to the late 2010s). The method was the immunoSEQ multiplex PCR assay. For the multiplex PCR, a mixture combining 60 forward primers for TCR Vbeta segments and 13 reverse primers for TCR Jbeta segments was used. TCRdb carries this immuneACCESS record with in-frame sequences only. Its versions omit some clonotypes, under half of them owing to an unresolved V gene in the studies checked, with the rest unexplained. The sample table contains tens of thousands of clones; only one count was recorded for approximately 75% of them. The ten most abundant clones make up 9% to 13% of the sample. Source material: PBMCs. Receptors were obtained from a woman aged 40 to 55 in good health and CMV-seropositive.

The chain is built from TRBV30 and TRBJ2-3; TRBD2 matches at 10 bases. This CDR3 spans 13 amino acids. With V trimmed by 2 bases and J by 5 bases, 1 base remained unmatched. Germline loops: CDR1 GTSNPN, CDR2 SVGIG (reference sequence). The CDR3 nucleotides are TGTGCCTGGAGTTTAGCGGGGGGAGATACGCAGTATTTT. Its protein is CAWSLAGGDTQYF.

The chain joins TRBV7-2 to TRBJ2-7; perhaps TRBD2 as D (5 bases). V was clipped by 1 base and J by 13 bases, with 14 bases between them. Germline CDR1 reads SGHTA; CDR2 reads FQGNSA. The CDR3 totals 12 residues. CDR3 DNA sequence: TGTGCCAGCAGCTTAGGGACTGCCCGCCTTTACTTC. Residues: CASSLGTARLYF.

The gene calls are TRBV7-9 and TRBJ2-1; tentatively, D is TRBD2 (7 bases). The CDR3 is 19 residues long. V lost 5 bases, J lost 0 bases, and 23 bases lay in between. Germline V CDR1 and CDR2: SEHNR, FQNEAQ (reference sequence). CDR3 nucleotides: TGTGCCAGCAGCCCTAGAGGGGGGGCACACTCCTACTCCTACAATGAGCAGTTCTTC. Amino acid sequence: CASSPRGGAHSYSYNEQFF.

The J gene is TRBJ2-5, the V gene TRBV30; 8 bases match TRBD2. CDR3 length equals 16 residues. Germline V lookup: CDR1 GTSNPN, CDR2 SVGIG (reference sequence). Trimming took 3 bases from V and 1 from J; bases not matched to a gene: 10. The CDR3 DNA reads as TGTGCCTGGAGCCTCCGCATCACTAGCGGCCAAGAGACCCAGTACTTC. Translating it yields CAWSLRITSGQETQYF.

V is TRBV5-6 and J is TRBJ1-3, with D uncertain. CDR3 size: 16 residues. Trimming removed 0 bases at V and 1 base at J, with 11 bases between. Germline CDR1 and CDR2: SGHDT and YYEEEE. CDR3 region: CASSLDWGVSGNTIYF. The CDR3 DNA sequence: TGTGCCAGCAGCTTGGATTGGGGAGTATCTGGAAACACCATATATTTT. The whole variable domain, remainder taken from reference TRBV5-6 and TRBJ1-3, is DAGVTQSPTHLIKTRGQQVTLRCSPKSGHDTVSWYQQALGQGPQFIFQYYEEEERQRGNFPDRFSGHQFPNYSSELNVNALLLGDSALYLCASSLDWGVSGNTIYFGEGSWLTVV.

The DNA of the CDR3 is TGTGCCAGCAACATCGACAGCCAAGAGACCCAGTACTTC. Residues: CASNIDSQETQYF. V usage is TRBV11-1 and J usage is TRBJ2-5, with D perhaps TRBD1 (5 bases). This CDR3 contains 13 residues. With 7 bases removed from V and 1 base from J, the gap between germline ends came to 10 bases. Germline lookup yields CDR1 SGHAT and CDR2 FQDESV (reference sequence).

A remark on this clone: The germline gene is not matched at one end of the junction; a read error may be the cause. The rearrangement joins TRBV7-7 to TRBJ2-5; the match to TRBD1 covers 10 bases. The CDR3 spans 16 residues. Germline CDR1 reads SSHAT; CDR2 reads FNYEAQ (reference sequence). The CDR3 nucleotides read TGTGCTAGCAGCTGGGGGACAGGGGCCGACGTAGGGACCCAGTACTTC. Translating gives CASSWGTGADVGTQYF.

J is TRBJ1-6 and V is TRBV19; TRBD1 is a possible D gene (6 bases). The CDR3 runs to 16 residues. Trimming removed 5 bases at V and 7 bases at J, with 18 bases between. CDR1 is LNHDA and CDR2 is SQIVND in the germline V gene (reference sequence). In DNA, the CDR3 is TGTGCCAGTAGTCCAATGATGGACAGAAGGAATTCACCCCTCCACTTT. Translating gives CASSPMMDRRNSPLHF. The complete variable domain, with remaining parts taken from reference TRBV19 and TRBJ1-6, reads DGGITQSPKYLFRKEGQNVTLSCEQNLNHDAMYWYRQDPGQGLRLIYYSQIVNDFQKGDIAEGYSVSREKKESFPLTVTSAQKNPTAFYLCASSPMMDRRNSPLHFGNGTRLTVT.

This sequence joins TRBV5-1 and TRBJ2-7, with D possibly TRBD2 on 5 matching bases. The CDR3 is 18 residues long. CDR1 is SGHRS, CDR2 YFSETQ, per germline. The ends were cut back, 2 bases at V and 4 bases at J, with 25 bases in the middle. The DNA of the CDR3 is TGCGCCAGCAGCTTAGGCGGTCGGGGAAAGCGGAGTACTTACGAGCAGTACTTC. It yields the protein CASSLGGRGKRSTYEQYF.